This T cell receptor (beta chain) was recorded in a study of regulatory T cells in long-lasting Graves disease. Findings and limits, study-wide: Favoring TRBV28, TRBJ1-2 and TRBJ2-5 was a feature seen in persistent disease. The number of shared public clonotypes was higher in persistent patients (under 3,000) than new patients (966).

This clonotype was counted between two and nine times. Its antigen is still unknown. V was pared by 6 bases and J by 6 bases, with 10 bases of the junction left unmatched. The CDR3 is 15 residues long. Germline V gene sequence: CDR1 MNHNS, CDR2 SASEGT. Time point in this sample: persistent/refractory GD, antithyroid drugs over 5 years with positive TRAb. The TCR library was made from RNA that had been extracted from PBMCs in TRIzol. In each case, Graves' disease was diagnosed per American Thyroid Association guidelines. Sequencing libraries for TCR beta were prepared with iRepertoire HTBI primers and Arm-PCR of CDR3 regions. How the authors handled the data: Looking across samples, the authors found 55 to 70 TRBV and 14 TRBJ segments. One entry per CDR3 protein, called by TCRdb with MiXCR from the multiplex PCR reads. For this entry, the V and J calls and clone size follow TCRdb and not the study's own pipeline. The sample has roughly 360,000 distinct CDR3 sequences, around 23% seen once.

V is TRBV6-1 and J is TRBJ1-5; 8 bases align to TRBD1. The origin of this receptor is a woman aged 40 to 55 with Graves disease. The specimen comprised peripheral blood mononuclear cells (PBMCs), sampled when the disease was refractory, from a patient treated with antithyroid drugs. CDR3 residues: CASSRRQGPRQPQHF. Here the CDR3 DNA reads TGTGCCAGCAGCCGGAGACAGGGGCCCCGTCAGCCCCAGCATTTT.